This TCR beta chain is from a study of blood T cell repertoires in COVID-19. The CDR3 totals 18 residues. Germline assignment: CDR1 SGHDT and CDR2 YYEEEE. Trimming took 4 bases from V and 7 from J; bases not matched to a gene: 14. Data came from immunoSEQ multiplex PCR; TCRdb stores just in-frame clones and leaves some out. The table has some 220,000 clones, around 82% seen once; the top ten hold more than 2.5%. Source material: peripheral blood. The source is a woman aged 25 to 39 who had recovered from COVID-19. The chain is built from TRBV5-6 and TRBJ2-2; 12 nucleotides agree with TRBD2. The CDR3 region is CASSPPASGRAGGGELFF. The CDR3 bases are TGTGCCAGCAGCCCCCCCGCTAGCGGGAGGGCCGGGGGCGGGGAGCTGTTTTTT. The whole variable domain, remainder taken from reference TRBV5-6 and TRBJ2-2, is DAGVTQSPTHLIKTRGQQVTLRCSPKSGHDTVSWYQQALGQGPQFIFQYYEEEERQRGNFPDRFSGHQFPNYSSELNVNALLLGDSALYLCASSPPASGRAGGGELFFGEGSRLTVL.